This T cell receptor beta chain was identified during a study of T cells after yellow fever vaccination. TCRdb re-derived calls from the 5' RACE reads in MiXCR, one entry per CDR3 protein. The profile shows some 550,000 distinct CDR3 sequences, 15% to 20% of them singletons. Regarding the study as a whole: Although the secondary response was weaker, it peaked faster, at day 5 versus 15.

Details on this clonotype: What it recognizes is unknown.

The starting material was PBMCs, obtained 15 days after the yellow fever booster vaccination. This sequence originates from a man aged 25 to 40 who received the YFV17D yellow fever vaccine.

The CDR3, as DNA: TGTGCCAGCATCCGGGGCCGGGGCAATGAGCAGTTCTTC. It specifies CASIRGRGNEQFF. This sequence joins TRBV6-2 or TRBV6-3 and TRBJ2-1, with D perhaps given as TRBD1 or TRBD2 (5 bases each). This CDR3 region has 13 residues. In germline, CDR1 is MNHEY, CDR2 SVGEGT. V was cut by 7 bases and J by 6 bases, with 13 bases left in between.